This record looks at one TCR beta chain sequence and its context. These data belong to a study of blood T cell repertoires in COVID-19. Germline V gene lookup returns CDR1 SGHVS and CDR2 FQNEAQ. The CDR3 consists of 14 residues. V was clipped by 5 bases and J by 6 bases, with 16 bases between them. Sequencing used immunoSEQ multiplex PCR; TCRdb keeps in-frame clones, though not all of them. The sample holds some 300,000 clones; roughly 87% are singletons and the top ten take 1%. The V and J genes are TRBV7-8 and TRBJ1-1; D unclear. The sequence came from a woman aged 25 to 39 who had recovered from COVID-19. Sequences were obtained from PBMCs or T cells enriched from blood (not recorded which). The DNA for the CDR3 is TGTGCCAGCAGCCGCCGGGAGGGCGACCCTGAAGCTTTCTTT. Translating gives CASSRREGDPEAFF.